The clone carrying this T cell receptor beta chain was seen more than once but under ten times. Its target is not known. The V and J ends lost 0 bases and 7 bases respectively, with 9 bases between them. CDR3 size: 14 residues. Germline V lookup: CDR1 MNHEY, CDR2 SVGAGI. Stated treatment: roughly 11-day PBMC culture with coronavirus spike peptide pools or control peptides (ViraFEST assay). Gathered ahead of the COVID-19 pandemic (2011-2018) were the CD4+ T cells of the unexposed donor. Once peptide pools had expanded antigen-specific T cells, ViraFEST sequenced TCRs. The researchers probed unexposed-donor CD4+ T cells with SARS-CoV-2 S/N and four cold-coronavirus spikes, cells permitting. The data were taken from a study of vaccination and CD4 T cells after COVID-19. Sequenced with the Oncomine TCR Beta short-read assay was DNA taken from cultured CD4+ T cells. The genomic DNA was obtained from cultured CD4+ T cells by extraction with the QIAamp micro DNA kit. MiXCR was run by TCRdb on the PCR reads, yielding one entry per CDR3 protein. The table lists more than 9,000 distinct CDR3 sequences, approximately 34% of them singletons.

This receptor was taken from a human donor in good health. The chain is built from TRBV6-5 and TRBJ2-2; D is possibly TRBD1 or TRBD2 (5 bases each). Sequencing was done on a sample of CD4+ T cells from blood, cultured in vitro. The DNA for the CDR3 is TGTGCCAGCAGTTACTCGAGGGGCAGCGGGGAGCTGTTTTTT. This encodes CASSYSRGSGELFF.